The clone carrying this T cell receptor beta chain has just a few counts. Its antigen is unidentified. Trimming at V came to 5 bases and at J to 8 bases, leaving 17 bases not matched to a gene. Germline assignment: CDR1 MGHDK and CDR2 SYGVNS. The CDR3 loop spans 16 amino acids. The source of the sample is a study of blood T cells in healthy people across ages. For the study at large: In model experiments, template switching was able to capture about one barcoded beta molecule for every two T cells that were present.

A second about 7 to 11 cycle PCR used barcoded and J-beta primers. Every sample gave at least 3 million paired-end reads containing CDR3. Each CDR3 protein is one row after TCRdb ran MiXCR on the 5' RACE reads. Of approximately 780,000 distinct CDR3 sequences listed, 20% to 30% were seen once; the top ten hold under 3%. General study findings and limits: In long-lived donors, naive CD4+ cell counts and diversity exceeded those of aged donors. Age advanced and TCR beta diversity per million T cells fell, roughly linearly.

Another study also made use of these data, one on T cells of mothers and their children.

The chain uses TRBV25-1 and TRBJ2-7; 8 bases are a match to TRBD1. This clonotype was sampled from a boy younger than 18 in good health. Sequencing was done on a sample of blood. The CDR3 DNA is TGTGCCAGCAGTCCCCCCCAGGGACAGGCCACCCCCAAGCAGTACTTC. Translation gives CASSPPQGQATPKQYF.